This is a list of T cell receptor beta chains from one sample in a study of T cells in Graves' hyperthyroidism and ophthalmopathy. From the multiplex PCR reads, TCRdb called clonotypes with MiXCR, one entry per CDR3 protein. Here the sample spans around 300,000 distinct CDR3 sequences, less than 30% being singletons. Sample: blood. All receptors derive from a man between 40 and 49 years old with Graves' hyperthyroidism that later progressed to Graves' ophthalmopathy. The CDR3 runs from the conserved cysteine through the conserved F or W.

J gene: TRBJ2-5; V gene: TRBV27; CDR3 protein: CASSSDRRETQYF
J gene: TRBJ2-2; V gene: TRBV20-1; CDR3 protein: CSSGAPNTGELFF
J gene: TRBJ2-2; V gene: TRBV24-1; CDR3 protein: CATSVQGRETGELFF
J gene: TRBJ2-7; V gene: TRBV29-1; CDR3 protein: CSVEDLRGFKEGSYEQYF
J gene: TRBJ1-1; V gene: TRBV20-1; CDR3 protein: CSSGQNTEAFF
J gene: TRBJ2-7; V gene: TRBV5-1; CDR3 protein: CASSLDGWQYF
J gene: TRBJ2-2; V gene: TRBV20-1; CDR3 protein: CSARNAGTSGNTGELFF
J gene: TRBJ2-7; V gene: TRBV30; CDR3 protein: CAWSPQGYYEQYF
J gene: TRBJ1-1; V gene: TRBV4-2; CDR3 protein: CASSGHRGPVVNTEAFF
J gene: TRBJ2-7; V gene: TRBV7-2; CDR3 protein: CASTRGTSGRYEQYF
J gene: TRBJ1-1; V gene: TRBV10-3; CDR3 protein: CAISGPQRSEAFF
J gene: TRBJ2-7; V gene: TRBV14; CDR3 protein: CASSQGGGLPYEQYF
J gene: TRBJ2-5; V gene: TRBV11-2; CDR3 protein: CASTLGLAGRETQYF
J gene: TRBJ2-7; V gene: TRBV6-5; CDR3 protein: CASSYTGTSATYEQYF
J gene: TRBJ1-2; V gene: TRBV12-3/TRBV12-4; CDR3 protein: CASSHRETNYGYTF
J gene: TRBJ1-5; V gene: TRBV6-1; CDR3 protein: CASSSDRGNNQPQHF
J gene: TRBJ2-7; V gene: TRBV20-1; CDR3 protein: CSARRDGYEQYF
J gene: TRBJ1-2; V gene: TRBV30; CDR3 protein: CAWGEQGRDYGYTF
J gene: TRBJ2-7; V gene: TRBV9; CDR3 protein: CASGKTRSNYEQYF
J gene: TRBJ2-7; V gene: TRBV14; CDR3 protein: CAGSRTVMSSYEQYF
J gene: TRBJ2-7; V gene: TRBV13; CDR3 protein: CASSFGTGTGEEQYF
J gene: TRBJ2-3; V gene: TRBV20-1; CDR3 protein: CSASRLAGGRDTQYF
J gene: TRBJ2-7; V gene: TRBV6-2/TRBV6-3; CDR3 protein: CASSRRHEQYF
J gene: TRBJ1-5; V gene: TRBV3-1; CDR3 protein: CASSQLPVGGRYSNQPQHF
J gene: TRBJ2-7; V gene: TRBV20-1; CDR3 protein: CSARDRGGTRTSYEQYF
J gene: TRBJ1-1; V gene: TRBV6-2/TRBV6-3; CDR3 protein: CASTPVGGRTEAFF
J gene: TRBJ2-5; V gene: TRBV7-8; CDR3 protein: CASSSAGGETQYF
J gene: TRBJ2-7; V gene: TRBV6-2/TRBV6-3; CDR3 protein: CASTLGSSYEQYF
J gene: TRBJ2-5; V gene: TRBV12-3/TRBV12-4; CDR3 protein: CASRTGGGFQETQYF
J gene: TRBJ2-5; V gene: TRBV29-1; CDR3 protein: CSVGNRGETQYF
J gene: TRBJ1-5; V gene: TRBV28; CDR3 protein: CASSLWQNQPQHF
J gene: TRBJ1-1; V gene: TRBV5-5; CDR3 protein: CASSSSGGPNTEAFF
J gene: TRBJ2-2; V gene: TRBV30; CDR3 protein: CAWSFPGRSGTGELFF
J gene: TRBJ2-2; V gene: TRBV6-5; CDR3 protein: CASRPKPTGELFF
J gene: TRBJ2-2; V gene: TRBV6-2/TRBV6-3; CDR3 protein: CASSRPRTGELFF
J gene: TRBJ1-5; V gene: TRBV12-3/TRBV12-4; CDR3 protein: CASSLQGRGNQPQHF
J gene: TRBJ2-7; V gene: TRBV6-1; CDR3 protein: CASSEASARGSYEQYF
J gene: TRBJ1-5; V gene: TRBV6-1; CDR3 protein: CASRGGTGNQPQHF
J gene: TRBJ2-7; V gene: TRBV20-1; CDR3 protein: CSARPARTGNFYEQYF
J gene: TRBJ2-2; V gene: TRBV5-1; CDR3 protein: CASSLGRREDGELFF
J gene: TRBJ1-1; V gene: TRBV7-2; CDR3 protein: CASSPPGAGNTEAFF
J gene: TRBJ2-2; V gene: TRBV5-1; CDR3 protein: CASSSISDTGELFF
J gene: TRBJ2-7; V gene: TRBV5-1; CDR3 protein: CASSLANGGWGVYEQYF
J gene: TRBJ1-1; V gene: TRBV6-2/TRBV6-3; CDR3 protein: CASSYPDRGPTEAFF
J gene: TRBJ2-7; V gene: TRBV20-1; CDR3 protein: CSARILYEQYF
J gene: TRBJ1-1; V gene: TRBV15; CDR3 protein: CATSRVRGTEAFF
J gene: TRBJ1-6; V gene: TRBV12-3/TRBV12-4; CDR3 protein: CASSLKRGLNSPLHF
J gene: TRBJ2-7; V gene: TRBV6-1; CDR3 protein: CASGTSGRYYEQYF
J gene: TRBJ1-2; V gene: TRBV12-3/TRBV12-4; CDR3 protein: CASSLSWNGYTF
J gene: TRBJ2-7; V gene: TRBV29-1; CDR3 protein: CSVKIKQGVVEQYF
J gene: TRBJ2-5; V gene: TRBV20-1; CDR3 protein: CSARDIAEGETQYF
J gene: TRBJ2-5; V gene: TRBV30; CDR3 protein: CAWSVKFGETQYF
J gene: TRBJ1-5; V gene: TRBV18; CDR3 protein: CASSPLGRADQPQHF
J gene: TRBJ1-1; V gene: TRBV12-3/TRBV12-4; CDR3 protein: CASTLGRDAEAFF
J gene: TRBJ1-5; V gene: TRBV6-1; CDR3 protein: CASSVGHSNQPQHF